The sequence of this TCR beta chain was determined in a study of T cells after yellow fever vaccination. About the research overall: Libraries from low-cell-number fractions were prepared with the SMART-Seq v4 Ultra Low Input RNA kit. Notes on the study in general: Abundant clonotypes from the bulk population could get into FACS-sorted repertoires as contaminants.

Germline V CDR1 and CDR2: MNHNS, SASEGT. V lost 5 bases and J lost 6, with 16 bases in between. This CDR3 contains 14 residues. With regard to this clonotype: Its specificity is not known.

For TCR, cDNA came from 5'RACE template switching, which added a universal primer site and UMIs. TCRdb reprocessed the 5' RACE reads with MiXCR, giving one entry per CDR3 protein. The data contain just under 600,000 distinct CDR3 sequences, roughly 12% of them singletons. This chain joins TRBV6-1 and TRBJ1-1; D possibly corresponds to TRBD1 (5 bases). This TCR came from a man under 40 who received the YFV17D yellow fever vaccine. The input for sequencing was PBMCs, taken on the day of the yellow fever booster vaccination. CDR3: CASSQWDSTPEAFF. CDR3 coding DNA: TGTGCCAGCAGTCAATGGGACTCCACTCCTGAAGCTTTCTTT.